Listed below are T cell receptor beta chains from one sample, sequenced in a study of shared clonotypes between healthy human individuals. Assay: immunoSEQ multiplex PCR; the TCRdb copy retains only in-frame clones and omits some. The sample lists roughly 2.4 million clones, almost 96% occurring once. Sequences were obtained from naive CD4+ T cells sorted from blood. These TCRs come from a man aged 18 to 35 in good health. Each CDR3 is given with its conserved first and last residue. The D gene is left open where the match is weak. The listing skips clone size in some rows; elsewhere it reads once, few, many or a size class.

j_call d_call cdr3_length v_call clone_size cdr3_nt cdr3_aa
TRBJ2-1 - 19 TRBV5-1 - TGCGCCAGCAGCTTAAGAACAGGGACCCTTCCAAGCTCCTACAATGAGCAGTTCTTC CASSLRTGTLPSSYNEQFF
TRBJ2-7 - 12 TRBV7-8 - TGTGCCAGCAGCCTACAAGCCTACGAGCAGTACTTC CASSLQAYEQYF
TRBJ1-1 - 12 TRBV5-5 - TGTGCCAGCAGCTTCAATTTCGCTGAAGCTTTCTTT CASSFNFAEAFF
TRBJ1-6 - 16 TRBV27 - TGTGCCAGCAGTTTACCAGGGAAGGACCGGGGGTCACCCCTCCACTTT CASSLPGKDRGSPLHF
TRBJ1-1 - 14 TRBV29-1 once TGCAGCGTTCAGATCGGACAGATGAACACTGAAGCTTTCTTT CSVQIGQMNTEAFF
TRBJ2-7 - 13 TRBV6-1 - TGTGCCAGCACCCGCCAGGGAACCTACGAGCAGTACTTC CASTRQGTYEQYF
TRBJ2-3 TRBD2 17 TRBV28 - TGTGCCAGCACCAGGGCCGGGACTAGCAGCGGCACAGATACGCAGTATTTT CASTRAGTSSGTDTQYF
TRBJ1-1 - 13 TRBV18 - TGTGCCAGCTCACCGGACAGTTACACTGAAGCTTTCTTT CASSPDSYTEAFF
TRBJ1-1 - 12 TRBV18 once TGTGCCAGCTCACCACAGGGGAAGGAAGCTTTCTTT CASSPQGKEAFF
TRBJ1-4 - 14 TRBV18 - TGTGCCAGCTCACCAGCGGATCTTAGGGAAAAACTGTTTTTT CASSPADLREKLFF
TRBJ2-7 TRBD1 14 TRBV18 - TGTGCCAGCTCACCTACGACAGGGGTCTACGAGCAGTACTTC CASSPTTGVYEQYF
TRBJ2-6 TRBD1 18 TRBV18 - TGTGCCAGCTCTCCAGGACAGGGGCCCTACTCTGGGGCCAACGTCCTGACTTTC CASSPGQGPYSGANVLTF
TRBJ1-5 - 15 TRBV27 - TGTGCCAGCAGTTTATTGGGAGACCCAAATCAGCCCCAGCATTTT CASSLLGDPNQPQHF
TRBJ2-3 TRBD2 16 TRBV4-2 - TGTGCCAGCAGCCTTAGACTAGCGGGGGGGTCAGATACGCAGTATTTT CASSLRLAGGSDTQYF
TRBJ2-7 TRBD2 16 TRBV27 once TGTGCCAGCAGTCGTGAGGGGACTAGCGGAATCTACGAGCAGTACTTC CASSREGTSGIYEQYF
TRBJ2-2 TRBD2 16 TRBV5-4 once TGTGCCAGCAGCTTAGCTAGCGGGAAAGTGGTCGGGGAGCTGTTTTTT CASSLASGKVVGELFF
TRBJ2-3 TRBD2 16 TRBV7-2 - TGTGCCAGCAGCCCCATTGCACTAGCGACTTCGGATACGCAGTATTTT CASSPIALATSDTQYF